The 32 T cell receptor beta chains below come from one sample, sequenced in a study of blood T cell repertoires in COVID-19. The protocol was immunoSEQ multiplex PCR, while the TCRdb copy is restricted to in-frame clones and leaves out a portion. The sample has more than 65,000 clones; more than 75% are singletons. The sequenced material came from peripheral blood. All receptors come from a human donor in a cohort sampled during active COVID-19.

The V call is TRBV5-5, the J call TRBJ2-1, with 9 bases lining up with TRBD2. Germline V gene data show CDR1 as SGHKS and CDR2 as YYEKEE (reference sequence). Unmatched junction bases numbered 7, after V lost 4 bases and J lost 5 bases. The CDR3 length is 15 residues. CDR3 amino acids: CASSQRQRGDNEQFF. CDR3 DNA sequence: TGTGCCAGCAGCCAGAGGCAGCGGGGGGACAATGAGCAGTTCTTC.

This chain joins TRBV27 and TRBJ1-1; D unresolved. CDR3 length: 13 amino acids. CDR1 and CDR2 (germline): MNHEY, SMNVEV (reference sequence). Between the trimmed V and J ends, which lost 1 base and 1 base, there was a span of 4 bases. The DNA of the CDR3 is TGTGCCAGCAGTTTATACGGGAACACTGAAGCTTTCTTT. Encoded protein: CASSLYGNTEAFF.

This clone appeared a single time. This chain links TRBV4-1 with TRBJ2-1; 12 bases are shared with TRBD2. Trimming took 1 base from V and 4 from J; bases not matched to a gene: 20. Looked up from germline, CDR1 is MGHRA and CDR2 is YSYEKL. The CDR3 is made up of 22 amino acids. As DNA, the CDR3 is TGCGCCAGCAGCCAAGGGCTCCTAGCGGGGGGGCCGGAGGGAGGATTATACAATGAGCAGTTCTTC. Protein product: CASSQGLLAGGPEGGLYNEQFF.

This chain uses TRBV7-2 with TRBJ2-1, with no clear D. Germline V gene data show CDR1 as SGHTA and CDR2 as FQGNSA. The V end was cut by 5 bases, the J end by 10 bases, with 18 bases between. The CDR3 covers 14 residues. The CDR3 protein is CASSAPSGSVEQFF. CDR3 in DNA: TGTGCCAGCAGCGCACCTAGTGGGTCAGTGGAGCAGTTCTTC.

CDR3 sequence: CASSIAGRVGTEAFF. In DNA, the CDR3 is TGTGCCAGTAGTATAGCCGGCCGGGTCGGCACTGAAGCTTTCTTT. The chain recombines TRBV19 with TRBJ1-1; D unclear. This CDR3 region has 15 residues. The germline gives CDR1 LNHDA, CDR2 SQIVND (reference sequence). V lost 1 base to trimming and J lost 4 bases, with 13 bases between them.

This clone was recorded a few times. The chain has TRBV10-3 and TRBJ2-6; no reliable D call. The CDR3 consists of 16 residues. Germline V CDR1 and CDR2: ENHRY, SYGVKD. V lost 0 bases, J lost 0 bases, and 6 bases lay in between. CDR3: CAISESINSGANVLTF. In DNA form, the CDR3 reads TGTGCCATCAGTGAGTCCATCAACTCTGGGGCCAACGTCCTGACTTTC.

This chain joins TRBV5-6 and TRBJ2-2; no clear D gene. Trimming shortened V by 0 bases and J by 2 bases, and 8 bases separated the two germline ends. The CDR3 totals 15 residues. Germline V lookup: CDR1 SGHDT, CDR2 YYEEEE. The CDR3 here is CASSLGRRNTGELFF. In nucleotides, the CDR3 is TGTGCCAGCAGCTTGGGCCGCAGAAACACCGGGGAGCTGTTTTTT.

This sequence joins TRBV6-2 or TRBV6-3 and TRBJ2-2; D is perhaps TRBD2 (7 bases). Germline V gene lookup returns CDR1 MNHEY and CDR2 SVGEGT. The CDR3 totals 16 residues. V lost 7 bases to trimming and J lost 3 bases, with 18 bases between them. The CDR3, as DNA: TGTGCCAGCACCCCGCCGGGGGGCCTAGACACCGGGGAGCTGTTTTTT. It codes for CASTPPGGLDTGELFF.

The chain couples TRBV20-1 to TRBJ2-7; TRBD1 agrees at 8 bases. The CDR3 runs 13 residues. Trimming at V came to 3 bases and at J to 5 bases, leaving 6 bases not matched to a gene. Germline CDR1 is DFQATT and CDR2 is SNEGSKA (reference sequence). Here the CDR3 reads CSASSGGSDEQYF. In DNA, the CDR3 is TGCAGTGCTAGTTCAGGGGGCTCAGACGAGCAGTACTTC.

The J gene is TRBJ1-1, the V gene TRBV12-3 or TRBV12-4; tentative D call: TRBD1 (6 bases). The CDR3 has 13 amino acids. The V end was cut by 8 bases, the J end by 1 base, with 11 bases between. In DNA, the CDR3 is TGTGCCAGCTTAGCGACAGGGAACACTGAAGCTTTCTTT. Its translation is CASLATGNTEAFF.

The J gene is TRBJ2-3, the V gene TRBV11-2, with unresolved D. V was shortened by 1 base and J by 2 bases, with 13 bases between the two germline ends. Germline CDR1 and CDR2: SGHAT and FQNNGV. The length of the CDR3 is 16 residues. CDR3 DNA: TGTGCCAGCAGCTTAGGAGGTCAGTTTAACACAGATACGCAGTATTTT. Translated, it gives CASSLGGQFNTDTQYF.

This chain connects TRBV5-4 to TRBJ1-2; TRBD1 might be the D (5 bases). The V gene's germline CDR1 is SGHNT and CDR2 YYREEE (reference sequence). Between the trimmed V and J ends, which lost 6 bases and 2 bases, there was a span of 20 bases. The CDR3 totals 16 residues. The CDR3 loop reads CASTFGQGYGNYGYTF. In DNA form, the CDR3 reads TGTGCCAGCACGTTCGGGCAGGGTTATGGAAACTATGGCTACACCTTC.

The V and J genes are TRBV7-2 and TRBJ1-6; unclear D gene. The germline gives CDR1 SGHTA, CDR2 FQGNSA. Trimming took off 1 base at V and 10 bases at J, with 14 bases between the two ends. The CDR3 has 15 residues. CDR3 bases: TGTGCCAGCAGCTTAGGAGCCGGGGTAGAGTCACCCCTCCACTTT. Translating it yields CASSLGAGVESPLHF.

The table lists this clone with a count of one. The chain recombines TRBV5-1 with TRBJ1-1; no definite D call. Germline CDR1 SGHRS, CDR2 YFSETQ. Trimming left V 1 base short and J 1 base short, with 14 bases between. CDR3 size: 16 residues. CDR3 sequence (DNA): TGCGCCAGCAGCTTGAGTGGCCACCCCAGGAACACTGAAGCTTTCTTT. Translating gives CASSLSGHPRNTEAFF.

The V gene is TRBV7-2, the J gene TRBJ1-4, with no clear D. There are 16 residues in the CDR3. Germline CDR1 is SGHTA and CDR2 is FQGNSA. Trimming cost V 4 bases and J 8 bases, with 20 bases left between them. CDR3 sequence: CASSSAARAQAEKLFF. CDR3 DNA sequence: TGTGCCAGCAGCTCCGCGGCGAGGGCCCAAGCGGAAAAACTGTTTTTT.

Here the CDR3 DNA reads TGTGCCAGCAGACCGTCCACACAGGGGACTGAAGCTTTCTTT. This encodes CASRPSTQGTEAFF. The chain uses TRBV2 and TRBJ1-1; TRBD1 matches at 7 bases. The V gene's germline CDR1 is SNHLY and CDR2 FYNNEI. This CDR3 is built from 14 residues. Losses at the gene ends were 6 bases for V and 5 bases for J; bases not matched to a gene: 9.

This clone has just one count. The rearrangement joins TRBV7-9 to TRBJ1-1; D might be TRBD1 (5 bases). CDR3 length equals 16 residues. V lost 5 bases and J 2 bases, leaving 18 bases between the germline ends. Germline V gene sequence: CDR1 SEHNR, CDR2 FQNEAQ (reference sequence). The CDR3 nucleotides read TGTGCCAGCAGCCCCGCCGTAGGGGAAGGTAACACTGAAGCTTTCTTT. It is translated as CASSPAVGEGNTEAFF.

The rearrangement joins TRBV6-7 to TRBJ2-7; no definite D call. TRBV6-7 is an ORF for which the function is uncertain. Trimming removed 7 bases from V and 4 bases from J, with 14 bases in between. The CDR3 consists of 13 residues. DNA for the CDR3: TGTGCCAGCAAAAGAGTCCGCGTATACGAGCAGTACTTC. It yields the protein CASKRVRVYEQYF.

The chain links TRBV19 to TRBJ2-5; TRBD2 matches 7 bases. Germline values: CDR1 LNHDA, CDR2 SQIVND (reference sequence). The CDR3 runs 12 residues. V lost 5 bases to trimming and J lost 4 bases; unmatched junction nucleotides: 1. This CDR3 reads CASSSGGETQYF. CDR3 DNA sequence: TGTGCCAGTAGTTCGGGGGGAGAGACCCAGTACTTC.

The chain has TRBV15 and TRBJ2-7, with a tentative D call TRBD1 (6 bases). Germline lookup yields CDR1 LNHNV and CDR2 YYDKDF (reference sequence). V lost 0 bases and J 10 bases, leaving 16 bases between the germline ends. The length of the CDR3 is 14 residues. The CDR3 here is CATSRDLVTGLQYF. The CDR3 DNA is TGTGCCACCAGCAGAGATCTAGTGACAGGCCTCCAGTACTTC.

Here the CDR3 reads CASSQDPVSRANQPQHF. CDR3 coding DNA: TGCGCCAGCAGCCAAGATCCGGTATCGAGGGCGAATCAGCCCCAGCATTTT. The chain has TRBV4-3 and TRBJ1-5, with D hard to call. Trimming left V 0 bases short and J 4 bases short, with 16 bases between. CDR3 length: 17 residues. Germline V lookup: CDR1 LGHNA, CDR2 YSLEER.

This clone showed up just once. The chain is built from TRBV7-9 and TRBJ1-1, with a possible D match to TRBD1 (6 bases). Between the trimmed V and J ends, which lost 2 bases and 0 bases, there was a span of 13 bases. Germline V CDR1 and CDR2: SEHNR, FQNEAQ (reference sequence). The CDR3 runs 16 residues. CDR3 loop: CASSLPLQGLNTEAFF. CDR3 in DNA: TGTGCCAGCAGCTTACCCCTTCAGGGGTTGAACACTGAAGCTTTCTTT.

This rearrangement joins TRBV5-1 to TRBJ1-1; maybe TRBD1 (5 bases). Germline V gives CDR1 SGHRS, CDR2 YFSETQ. This CDR3 region has 15 residues. V was cut by 5 bases and J by 2 bases, with 16 bases left in between. CDR3 protein: CASSRDTTVNTEAFF. CDR3 DNA sequence: TGCGCCAGCAGTCGCGACACGACAGTTAACACTGAAGCTTTCTTT. The entire variable domain, with the rest obtained from reference TRBV5-1 and TRBJ1-1, is as follows: KAGVTQTPRYLIKTRGQQVTLSCSPISGHRSVSWYQQTPGQGLQFLFEYFSETQRNKGNFPGRFSGRQFSNSRSEMNVSTLELGDSALYLCASSRDTTVNTEAFFGQGTRLTVV.

The chain uses TRBV7-2 and TRBJ2-5; 7 nucleotides line up with TRBD1. CDR1 and CDR2 (germline): SGHTA, FQGNSA. V trimming: 6 bases; J trimming: 5 bases; junction bases outside the gene matches: 9. This CDR3 spans 14 amino acids. The CDR3 DNA is TGTGCCAGCAGAATACCGGGGACAGCGGAGACCCAGTACTTC. Translated: CASRIPGTAETQYF.

In DNA, the CDR3 is TGTGCCAGCAGCCAAGACCAGGGATTTGGAAACACCATATATTTT. It is translated as CASSQDQGFGNTIYF. The rearrangement uses TRBV4-2 and TRBJ1-3; perhaps TRBD1 as D (5 bases). The germline V gene encodes CDR1 LGHNA and CDR2 YNFKEQ. V lost 0 bases and J lost 3, with 9 bases in between. CDR3 length equals 15 residues.

This chain connects TRBV5-5 to TRBJ1-5; D is perhaps TRBD1 (6 bases). This CDR3 region has 15 residues. The V gene's germline CDR1 is SGHKS and CDR2 YYEKEE (reference sequence). Trimming removed 2 bases at V and 3 bases at J, with 12 bases between. The CDR3 region has the DNA TGTGCCAGCAGCTTCTTGGACAGACTCAATCAGCCCCAGCATTTT. It is translated as CASSFLDRLNQPQHF.

The chain has TRBV5-6 and TRBJ2-4; maybe TRBD1 (7 bases). Germline V gene sequence: CDR1 SGHDT, CDR2 YYEEEE. Trimming pared 5 bases from V and 7 bases from J, leaving 19 bases between. CDR3 length: 15 amino acids. The CDR3 DNA follows: TGTGCCAGCAGGAGGAAGGAGGGGGCAGTGAACATTCAGTACTTC. Translated, it gives CASRRKEGAVNIQYF.

The rearrangement uses TRBV5-1 and TRBJ2-7; possible D gene TRBD1, 6 bases. The germline V gene has CDR1 SGHRS and CDR2 YFSETQ. This CDR3 is built from 16 residues. V shed 0 bases and J shed 1 base, with 14 bases lying between them. CDR3 loop: CASSLGGWGPSYEQYF. The CDR3 DNA is TGCGCCAGCAGCTTGGGCGGCTGGGGGCCTTCCTACGAGCAGTACTTC.

The table lists this clone with a count of one. The chain recombines TRBV6-2 or TRBV6-3 with TRBJ1-2; maybe TRBD1 (6 bases). The germline V gene has CDR1 MNHEY and CDR2 SVGEGT. CDR3 length: 13 residues. Trimming took off 6 bases at V and 8 bases at J, with 16 bases between the two ends. CDR3 in amino acids: CASRYDRLTGYTF. The DNA for the CDR3 is TGTGCCAGCAGATACGACAGGTTGACAGGCTACACCTTC.

This rearrangement joins TRBV6-5 to TRBJ1-3; D ambiguous. Trimming took off 5 bases at V and 0 bases at J, with 11 bases between the two ends. The germline V gene encodes CDR1 MNHEY and CDR2 SVGAGI. CDR3 length: 15 amino acids. CDR3 residues: CASSITHSSGNTIYF. The CDR3 DNA reads as TGTGCCAGCAGTATCACCCACAGCTCTGGAAACACCATATATTTT.

The chain is built from TRBV24-1 and TRBJ1-5; no firm D call. Germline V gene sequence: CDR1 KGHDR, CDR2 SFDVKD. Trimming stripped 0 bases from V and 6 bases from J, with 20 bases between. CDR3 length equals 18 residues. CDR3 amino acids: CATSDLLVRGAIGQPQHF. CDR3 nucleotides: TGTGCCACCAGTGATTTGCTCGTGCGGGGAGCTATTGGTCAGCCCCAGCATTTT.

The V call is TRBV5-4, the J call TRBJ1-4, with no clear D. The CDR3 consists of 13 residues. Germline V CDR1 and CDR2: SGHNT, YYREEE (reference sequence). Trimming left V 2 bases short and J 4 bases short, with 6 bases between. The CDR3 coding sequence is TGTGCCAGCAGCTTAAACTTTAATGAAAAACTGTTTTTT. It specifies CASSLNFNEKLFF.